This T cell receptor beta chain was sequenced during a study of spatial heterogeneity in lung cancer (dated by TCRdb to between 2018 and 2020). General notes on the study: Beta-chain transcripts were consistently detected in greater numbers than alpha-chain transcripts, which likely reflects a higher abundance of beta-chain transcripts. Nonsynonymous mutation counts, determined by whole-exome sequencing of tumor tissue, were related to TCR repertoire features. In non-small cell lung cancer, the study quantitatively compared TCR alpha and beta repertoires across several tumor regions, matched nontumor lung, and blood. In the raw uncorrected reads, each unique combination of TCR and UMI appeared on average more than ten times. TCR transcript counts in tumor regions correlated strongly with a T cell transcriptional module score from matched bulk RNA-seq. Both alpha and beta chains were TCR-sequenced in samples taken at surgery, namely 220 tumor regions, around 61 matched nontumor lung samples and about 52 PBMC samples.

Notes on this clonotype: Its recognized antigen is unknown. Base qualities are not at hand, and no much larger clone is one base apart. For a library built for alpha chains, this beta chain is a stray read; little rests on its size.

Taken from the germline V gene, the CDR1 and CDR2 loops are ENHRY and SYGVKD. The CDR3 runs 12 residues from the cysteine to the phenylalanine. The retained sequence is limited to the CDR3, 36 bases, with the frame set at the first base. V is cut by 5 bases and J by 3 bases, and the space between the germline ends is 5 bases. The library relied on 5' RACE. Sequencer: NextSeq 500. In the TCR library protocol, a unique molecular identifier was attached to each TCR cDNA molecule so that PCR and sequencing errors could be corrected. As for the original processing: TCR identification, UMI-based error correction and CDR3 extraction were all carried out with Decombinator tools. Expanded TCRs were defined as those above a frequency of 2 per 1,000, corresponding to the top 1% of the tumor frequency distribution. Expanded tumor TCRs were classed as regional if statistically deemed absent (corrected P<0.05) from at least one tumor region, otherwise ubiquitous. Rényi diversity was computed with the R vegan package after subsampling each repertoire 100 times to 5,000 TCRs. CDR3 similarity networks were built from amino acid triplet string-kernel similarity, with CDR3s being connected when pairwise similarity was above 0.82. Using fastp at Q25 and MiXCR, TCRdb reprocessed the public reads and kept productive beta chains. Rows are combined by CDR3 protein, so each entry shows the most common genes and DNA. In this record, the V and J calls reflect TCRdb's handling and not the investigators' own analysis. The sample data list about 18,000 distinct CDR3 sequences, and more than 9% of these were observed just once. The ten largest clones capture less than 25% of the sample.

Study-wide conclusions, independent of this receptor: A correlation was observed between the number of expanded intratumoral alpha and beta TCRs and the tumor nonsynonymous mutation count. Confirming at a functional level the hypothesis that regional TCRs recognize regional mutations was considered to require additional single-cell paired TCR alpha and beta sequencing. TCR-seq was estimated to cover only 6% to 7% of tumor T cells for alpha chains and 13% for beta chains. Counts of ubiquitous and regional expanded TCRs were found to correlate with counts of ubiquitous and regional nonsynonymous mutations, respectively.

The sample's time point label, decoded: sample taken at primary tumor resection. Donors were some 78 patients with early-stage, untreated non-small cell lung cancer from the lung TRACERx cohort. Whole RNA extracted from tumor and nontumor lung tissue, or from cryopreserved PBMC samples, was used for TCR sequencing without cell sorting. Patients were selected for TCR sequencing only if sufficient RNA was available from at least two tumor regions. A lung pathologist reviewed the tumor and adjacent nontumor lung specimens before the specimens were selected. Recombination connected TRBV10-3 to TRBJ1-5, with the D gene call left open. This receptor was taken from a female donor with early-stage non-small cell lung cancer. The source was lung tumor tissue, collected at surgery. The sequenced DNA: TGTGCCATCAGTCCGACCAATCAGCCCCAGCATTTT. Its translation is CAISPTNQPQHF.